This record looks at one T cell receptor (beta chain) sequence and its context. There are a few counts of this clonotype. Its antigen remains unidentified. Per-base quality was not reported, and no clone a single base away is much larger than it. The sample belongs to a study of T cell repertoires in cytomegalovirus infection (dated by TCRdb to between 2017 and 2020). About the study as a whole: Donor HLA type was relevant to the analysis, as public TCR beta signatures indicated carriage of CMV infection together with the matching HLA type.

There are 15 amino acids in the CDR3, from cysteine to phenylalanine inclusive. This entry keeps only the CDR3 DNA: 45 bases, framed from base 1. Ends trimmed: V by 5 bases, J by 3 bases; bases unmatched to a gene: 4. Sequencing took place on an Illumina HiSeq 1500. TCRdb's own reprocessing of the public reads used fastp at Q25 and MiXCR and kept productive beta chains. Each entry merges the rows of one CDR3 protein and shows their most common DNA and genes. For this sample there are around 300,000 distinct CDR3 sequences; over 7.5% appear just once. The top ten hold over 3.5% of the sample. Study-wide findings and limitations: In both this cohort and an independent cohort of a few hundred donors, the cumulative frequency of public TCR beta family members distinguished carriers of CMV infection plus the relevant HLA type. In the ex vivo response, HLA-C-restricted CMV-specific TCR beta clonotypes were dominant, and in two of eight donors the single most frequent clonotype came from this HLA-C-restricted group.

The source material was PBMCs. The TCR comes from a human donor in good health (CMV status not recorded). Some clones in this sample may be carry-over from other donors' samples. The rearrangement joined TRBV12-3 or TRBV12-4 to TRBJ2-3; TRBD2 lines up with 11 middle nucleotides. The CDR3 sequence is CASSRTSGLTDTQYF. The nucleotides read TGTGCCAGCAGTCGGACTAGCGGGCTTACAGATACGCAGTATTTT.